Shown below are 18 T cell receptor beta chains from a single sample sequenced in a study of T cell responses to AZD1222 COVID-19 vaccine. Some clones are missing from TCRdb's copy, which holds only in-frame ones; the method was immunoSEQ multiplex PCR. Of roughly 99,000 clones in the sample, more than 75% were seen once. The sequences come from peripheral blood, collected on day 0 of AZD1222 vaccination. The receptors stem from an adult in good health.

This clone was counted between two and nine times. The chain joins TRBV12-3 or TRBV12-4 to TRBJ2-5; D is ambiguous. The CDR3 loop spans 11 amino acids. The ends were cut back, 3 bases at V and 2 bases at J, with 1 base in the middle. CDR3 amino acids: CASSFQETQYF. The DNA of the CDR3 is TGTGCCAGCAGTTTTCAAGAGACCCAGTACTTC.

V usage is TRBV7-9 and J usage is TRBJ1-1, with D maybe TRBD1 (5 bases). V was clipped by 5 bases and J by 10 bases, with 17 bases between them. Germline V gives CDR1 SEHNR, CDR2 FQNEAQ (reference sequence). The CDR3 spans 13 residues. CDR3 sequence reads: CASSPGAGSGAFF. The CDR3, as DNA: TGTGCCAGCAGCCCCGGGGCGGGATCAGGAGCTTTCTTT. The full variable domain, rest sourced from reference TRBV7-9 and TRBJ1-1, is DTGVSQNPRHKITKRGQNVTFRCDPISEHNRLYWYRQTLGQGPEFLTYFQNEAQLEKSRLLSDRFSAERPKGSFSTLEIQRTEQGDSAMYLCASSPGAGSGAFFGQGTRLTVV.

The chain employs TRBV5-6 and TRBJ2-3; 8 nucleotides line up with TRBD1. The CDR3 is 16 amino acids. Germline trimming cut 1 base from V and 2 bases from J; bases unmatched to any gene: 6. CDR1 is SGHDT and CDR2 is YYEEEE in the germline V gene. The CDR3 coding sequence is TGTGCCAGCAGCTTGTCCCGGGACAGGACCACAGATACGCAGTATTTT. Translated: CASSLSRDRTTDTQYF. Complete variable domain (other parts from reference TRBV5-6 and TRBJ2-3): DAGVTQSPTHLIKTRGQQVTLRCSPKSGHDTVSWYQQALGQGPQFIFQYYEEEERQRGNFPDRFSGHQFPNYSSELNVNALLLGDSALYLCASSLSRDRTTDTQYFGPGTRLTVL.

This clone was seen only a few times. The chain recombines TRBV28 with TRBJ1-5; a possible D gene is TRBD1 (5 bases). Per the germline V gene, CDR1 is MDHEN and CDR2 is SYDVKM. The germline V and J ends were trimmed by 7 bases and 1 base, with 23 bases remaining between them. The CDR3 is 18 amino acids. The CDR3 loop reads CASIHGGTEQASNQPQHF. CDR3 coding DNA: TGTGCCAGCATCCACGGGGGAACCGAACAGGCCAGCAATCAGCCCCAGCATTTT.

The gene calls are TRBV9 and TRBJ2-7, with 7 positions matching TRBD2. The V gene's germline CDR1 is SGDLS and CDR2 YYNGEE. CDR3 length equals 15 residues. J gave up 7 bases and V 0 bases, and 10 bases lay outside the gene matches. In nucleotides, the CDR3 is TGTGCCAGCAGCGTAGGTGGCGGGGAGGGCGGAGAGCAGTACTTC. Its translation: CASSVGGGEGGEQYF.

This chain links TRBV6-5 with TRBJ1-5; 7 nucleotides line up with TRBD1. This CDR3 contains 16 residues. Per the germline V gene, CDR1 is MNHEY and CDR2 is SVGAGI. V trimming: 1 base; J trimming: 6 bases; junction bases outside the gene matches: 9. CDR3 bases: TGTGCCAGCAGTTACTTTCAAGGGGGCGCGGTTCAGCCCCAGCATTTT. Encoded protein: CASSYFQGGAVQPQHF.

The chain is built from TRBV28 and TRBJ2-7; unclear D gene. The CDR3 loop spans 14 amino acids. The germline CDR1 and CDR2 sequences are MDHEN and SYDVKM. V was clipped by 3 bases and J by 4 bases, with 13 bases between them. The CDR3 DNA sequence: TGTGCCAGCAGTTTTGACATCCTCCGGTACGAGCAGTACTTC. Protein sequence: CASSFDILRYEQYF.

This chain links TRBV9 with TRBJ2-2; D ambiguous. Trimming stripped 0 bases from V and 6 bases from J, with 6 bases between. The CDR3 is 13 amino acids. In germline, CDR1 is SGDLS, CDR2 YYNGEE. CDR3 loop: CASSVVQSGELFF. The CDR3 DNA is TGTGCCAGCAGCGTAGTTCAGTCCGGGGAGCTGTTTTTT.

The CDR3: CASSLVGGTGAVYYEQYF. In DNA, the CDR3 is TGTGCCAGCAGCTTAGTAGGGGGGACAGGGGCTGTGTACTACGAGCAGTACTTC. The gene calls are TRBV7-2 and TRBJ2-7; 10 nucleotides align to TRBD1. V was clipped by 1 base and J by 3 bases; unmatched bases: 12. This CDR3 region has 18 residues. Germline CDR1 is SGHTA and CDR2 is FQGNSA.

J is TRBJ2-5 and V is TRBV9; D is perhaps TRBD2 (5 bases). The CDR3 extends over 17 amino acids. Germline V gives CDR1 SGDLS, CDR2 YYNGEE. Trimming shortened V by 3 bases and J by 1 base, and 19 bases separated the two germline ends. The DNA for the CDR3 is TGTGCCAGCAGCGCCGGACTTGGGGTGGGAATCCAAGAGACCCAGTACTTC. Translation gives CASSAGLGVGIQETQYF. The entire variable domain, with the rest obtained from reference TRBV9 and TRBJ2-5, is as follows: DSGVTQTPKHLITATGQRVTLRCSPRSGDLSVYWYQQSLDQGLQFLIQYYNGEERAKGNILERFSAQQFPDLHSELNLSSLELGDSALYFCASSAGLGVGIQETQYFGPGTRLLVL.

The chain has TRBV27 and TRBJ2-7, with TRBD2 matching over 8 bases. CDR1 is MNHEY, CDR2 SMNVEV, per germline (reference sequence). The junction had 13 bases not matched to a gene; V was cut back by 6 bases and J by 6 bases. The CDR3 runs to 15 residues. The CDR3, as DNA: TGTGCCAGCAGCCCCGGGACTAGACATGTTGGCGAGCAGTACTTC. Protein: CASSPGTRHVGEQYF.

The chain links TRBV4-1 to TRBJ2-7, with TRBD1 matching over 10 bases. With V trimmed by 1 base and J by 1 base, 7 bases remained unmatched. Germline V gives CDR1 MGHRA, CDR2 YSYEKL. The CDR3 runs 17 residues. The CDR3 DNA sequence: TGCGCCAGCAGCCAAGGGGGGAGGACAGGGGGATCCTACGAGCAGTACTTC. Protein product: CASSQGGRTGGSYEQYF.

The CDR3 coding sequence is TGTGCCAGCTGGGGGGGTAATACGGACAGGTGGAACGATGGCTACACCTTC. Its protein product is CASWGGNTDRWNDGYTF. The V and J genes are TRBV5-8 and TRBJ1-2, with TRBD1 matching 7 bases. Germline CDR1 SGHTS, CDR2 YDEGEE. This CDR3 contains 17 residues. The junction had 21 bases not matched to a gene; V was cut back by 7 bases and J by 6 bases.

J is TRBJ2-7 and V is TRBV7-2, with a tentative D call TRBD1 (5 bases). The CDR3 runs 13 residues. Germline V gene data show CDR1 as SGHTA and CDR2 as FQGNSA. Trimming shortened V by 5 bases and J by 2 bases, and 10 bases separated the two germline ends. The CDR3 is CASSRDSTYEQYF. Here the CDR3 DNA reads TGTGCCAGCAGCCGAGACAGTACCTACGAGCAGTACTTC. Looking up the rest from reference TRBV7-2 and TRBJ2-7 gives the full variable domain: GAGVSQSPSNKVTEKGKDVELRCDPISGHTALYWYRQSLGQGLEFLIYFQGNSAPDKSGLPSDRFSAERTGGSVSTLTIQRTQQEDSAVYLCASSRDSTYEQYFGPGTRLTVT.

The J gene is TRBJ2-5, the V gene TRBV20-1; D gene ambiguous. V was shortened by 3 bases and J by 2 bases, with 7 bases between the two germline ends. The V gene's germline CDR1 is DFQATT and CDR2 SNEGSKA (reference sequence). CDR3 size: 12 residues. CDR3 in DNA: TGCAGTGCTAGTCGCTTACAAGAGACCCAGTACTTC. This codes for CSASRLQETQYF.

The chain employs TRBV9 and TRBJ2-7, with 8 nucleotides matching TRBD1. The CDR3 loop spans 17 amino acids. The germline V gene encodes CDR1 SGDLS and CDR2 YYNGEE. The ends lost 4 bases at V and 3 bases at J; junction bases unmatched: 15. The CDR3 sequence: CASSSGGSGTGLYEQYF. CDR3 in DNA: TGTGCCAGCAGCTCAGGCGGGTCCGGGACAGGCCTCTACGAGCAGTACTTC.

This clone was seen just once. The genes are TRBV20-1 and TRBJ1-1; D is unresolved. The V gene lost 4 bases and the J gene lost 4 bases, with 7 bases spanning the gap. Germline V gives CDR1 DFQATT, CDR2 SNEGSKA (reference sequence). This CDR3 has 11 amino acids. As DNA, the CDR3 is TGCAGTGCTACACTGTTCACTGAAGCTTTCTTT. The encoded protein is CSATLFTEAFF.

The chain carries TRBV5-6 and TRBJ2-5; possible D gene TRBD1, 7 bases. Trimming took 0 bases from V and 3 from J, leaving 18 bases between them. The germline CDR1 and CDR2 sequences are SGHDT and YYEEEE. The CDR3 sequence is 17 residues long. CDR3 sequence (DNA): TGTGCCAGCAGCTTGGCCTTTCGGCAGGGGGGAAAAGAGACCCAGTACTTC. This translates into CASSLAFRQGGKETQYF.